This T cell receptor (beta chain) was sequenced in a study of blood T cells in healthy people across ages. With a J-beta primer mix and a sample-barcoded 5' primer, a second PCR ran 7 to 11 cycles. TCRdb passed the 5' RACE reads through MiXCR, listing each CDR3 protein once. The sample lists around 320,000 distinct CDR3 sequences, 27% occurring once. The CDR3 has 13 residues. CDR1 and CDR2 from the germline V gene are SGHDN and FVKESK. Specimen: blood. The chain couples TRBV14 to TRBJ2-5; a weak D match, TRBD2 (5 bases). The J call may be in error: the DNA end matches TRBJ2-1 better. This receptor was taken from a woman aged 70-85 years in good health. CDR3 in amino acids: CASSLYRGNEQFF. CDR3 nucleotides: TGTGCCAGCAGCCTTTATCGGGGCAATGAGCAGTTCTTC.